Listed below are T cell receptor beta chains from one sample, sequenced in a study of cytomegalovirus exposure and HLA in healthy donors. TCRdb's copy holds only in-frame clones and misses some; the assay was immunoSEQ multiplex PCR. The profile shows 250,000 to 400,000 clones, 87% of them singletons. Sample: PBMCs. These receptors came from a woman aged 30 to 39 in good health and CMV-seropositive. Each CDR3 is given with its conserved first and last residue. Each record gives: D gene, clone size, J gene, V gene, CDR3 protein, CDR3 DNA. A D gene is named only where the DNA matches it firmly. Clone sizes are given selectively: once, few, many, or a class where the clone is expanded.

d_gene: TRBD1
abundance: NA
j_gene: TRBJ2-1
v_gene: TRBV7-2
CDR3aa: CASSLGTADYNEQFF
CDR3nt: TGTGCCAGCAGCTTGGGGACAGCCGACTACAATGAGCAGTTCTTC

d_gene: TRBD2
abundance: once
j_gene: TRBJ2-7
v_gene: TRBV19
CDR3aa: CASSPGSGGNYEQYF
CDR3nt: TGTGCCAGTAGCCCCGGTAGCGGGGGGAACTACGAGCAGTACTTC

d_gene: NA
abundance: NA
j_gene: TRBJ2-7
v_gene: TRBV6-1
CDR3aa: CASASDGYYEQYF
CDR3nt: TGTGCCAGCGCTTCTGACGGATACTACGAGCAGTACTTC

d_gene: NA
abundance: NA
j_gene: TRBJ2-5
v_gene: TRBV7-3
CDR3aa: CASSLANKETQYF
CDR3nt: TGTGCCAGCAGTCTAGCGAACAAAGAGACCCAGTACTTC

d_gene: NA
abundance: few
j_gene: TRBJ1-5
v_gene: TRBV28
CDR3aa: CASSLRGRNQPQHF
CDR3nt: TGTGCCAGCAGTTTAAGGGGTAGGAATCAGCCCCAGCATTTT

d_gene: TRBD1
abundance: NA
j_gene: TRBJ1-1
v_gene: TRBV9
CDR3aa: CASSDPGQGVISTEAFF
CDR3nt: TGTGCCAGCAGCGACCCGGGACAGGGTGTAATAAGCACTGAAGCTTTCTTT

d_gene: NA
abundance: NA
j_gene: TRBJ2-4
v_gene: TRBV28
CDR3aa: CATTTNGKNIQYF
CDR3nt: TGTGCCACCACGACAAATGGCAAAAACATTCAGTACTTC

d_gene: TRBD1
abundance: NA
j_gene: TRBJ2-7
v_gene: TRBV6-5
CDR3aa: CASSYRGGGYEQYF
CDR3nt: TGTGCCAGCAGTTACCGAGGGGGCGGCTACGAGCAGTACTTC

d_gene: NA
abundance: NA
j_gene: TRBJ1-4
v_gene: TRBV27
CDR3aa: CASSLWGGEKLFF
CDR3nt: TGTGCCAGCAGTTTATGGGGTGGAGAAAAACTGTTTTTT

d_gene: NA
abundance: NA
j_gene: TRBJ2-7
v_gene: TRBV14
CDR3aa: CASRPTGSYEQYF
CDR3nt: TGTGCCAGCAGACCGACAGGCTCCTACGAGCAGTACTTC

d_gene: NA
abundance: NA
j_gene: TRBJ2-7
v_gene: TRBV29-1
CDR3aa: CSVGDSQASYEQYF
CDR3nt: TGCAGCGTCGGTGACAGCCAAGCGTCCTACGAGCAGTACTTC

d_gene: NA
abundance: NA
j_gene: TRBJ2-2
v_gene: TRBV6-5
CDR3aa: CASSYSKGNTGELFF
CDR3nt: TGTGCCAGCAGTTACTCGAAGGGAAACACCGGGGAGCTGTTTTTT

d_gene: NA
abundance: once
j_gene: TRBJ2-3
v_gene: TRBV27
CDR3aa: CASSSATLGRLTQYF
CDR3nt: TGTGCCAGCAGTTCCGCCACGTTGGGCCGCCTTACGCAGTATTTT

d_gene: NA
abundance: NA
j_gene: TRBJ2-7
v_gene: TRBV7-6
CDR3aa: CASSLMQVYEQYF
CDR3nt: TGTGCCAGCAGCTTAATGCAAGTTTACGAGCAGTACTTC

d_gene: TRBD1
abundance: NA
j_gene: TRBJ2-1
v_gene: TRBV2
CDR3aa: CASRFRTDRVRNEQFF
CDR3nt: TGTGCCAGCAGATTCCGGACCGACAGGGTTCGGAATGAGCAGTTCTTC

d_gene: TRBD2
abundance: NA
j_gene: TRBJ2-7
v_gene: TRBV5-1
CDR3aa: CASSLEGTSVHEQYF
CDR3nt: TGCGCCAGCAGCTTGGAAGGGACTAGCGTTCACGAGCAGTACTTC

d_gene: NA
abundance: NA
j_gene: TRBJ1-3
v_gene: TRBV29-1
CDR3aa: CSVVGAGNTIYF
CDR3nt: TGCAGCGTTGTGGGGGCGGGAAACACCATATATTTT

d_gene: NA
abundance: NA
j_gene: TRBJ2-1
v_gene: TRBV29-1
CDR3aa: CSVCVGVHSYNEQFF
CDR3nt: TGCAGCGTTTGCGTAGGGGTCCACTCCTACAATGAGCAGTTCTTC

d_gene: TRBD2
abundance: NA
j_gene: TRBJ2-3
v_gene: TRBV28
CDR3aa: CASSLSGRGQDTQYF
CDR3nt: TGTGCCAGCAGTTTATCCGGGAGGGGTCAGGATACGCAGTATTTT

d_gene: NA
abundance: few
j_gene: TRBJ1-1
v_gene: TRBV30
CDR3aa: CAWSKGGRTPGAEAFF
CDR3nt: TGTGCCTGGAGCAAGGGGGGGCGGACCCCGGGCGCTGAAGCTTTCTTT

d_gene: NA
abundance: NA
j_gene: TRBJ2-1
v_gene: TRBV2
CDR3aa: CASVQTRLVYEQFF
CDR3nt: TGTGCCAGCGTACAGACTAGATTGGTCTATGAGCAGTTCTTC

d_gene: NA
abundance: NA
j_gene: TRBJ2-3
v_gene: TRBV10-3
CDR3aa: CAILSATGGNTQYF
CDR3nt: TGTGCCATCCTATCTGCTACCGGGGGAAATACGCAGTATTTT

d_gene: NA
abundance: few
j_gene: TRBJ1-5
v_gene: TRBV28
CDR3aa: CASKGGFVQPQHF
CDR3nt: TGTGCCAGCAAGGGGGGGTTTGTTCAGCCCCAGCATTTT

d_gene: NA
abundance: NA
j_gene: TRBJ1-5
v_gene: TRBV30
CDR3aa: CAWEQDRNQPQHF
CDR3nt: TGTGCCTGGGAACAGGACAGAAATCAGCCCCAGCATTTT

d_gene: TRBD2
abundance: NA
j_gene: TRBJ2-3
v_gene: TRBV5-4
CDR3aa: CASSTWREGTDTQYF
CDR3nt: TGTGCCAGCAGCACCTGGCGGGAGGGCACAGATACGCAGTATTTT

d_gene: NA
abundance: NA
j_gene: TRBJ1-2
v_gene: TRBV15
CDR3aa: CATRPPFRGAGYGYTF
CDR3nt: TGTGCCACCAGGCCTCCGTTCAGGGGAGCGGGCTATGGCTACACCTTC

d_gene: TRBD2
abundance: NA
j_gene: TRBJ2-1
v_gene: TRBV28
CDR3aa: CASSGSYNEQFF
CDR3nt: TGTGCCAGTAGCGGGAGCTACAATGAGCAGTTCTTC

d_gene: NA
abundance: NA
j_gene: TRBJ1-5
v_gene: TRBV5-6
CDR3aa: CASSLRGQISNQPQHF
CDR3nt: TGTGCCAGCAGCTTGCGAGGGCAAATAAGCAATCAGCCCCAGCATTTT

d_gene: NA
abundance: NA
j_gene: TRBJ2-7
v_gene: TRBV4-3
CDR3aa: CASSQDGYEQYF
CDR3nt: TGCGCCAGCAGTCAAGATGGGTACGAGCAGTACTTC

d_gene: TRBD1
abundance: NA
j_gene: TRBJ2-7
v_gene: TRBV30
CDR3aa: CAWSRTGVEQYF
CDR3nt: TGTGCCTGGAGTCGGACAGGGGTTGAGCAGTACTTC

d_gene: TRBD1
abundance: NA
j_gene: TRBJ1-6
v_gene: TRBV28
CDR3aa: CASSLWTGESPLHF
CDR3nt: TGTGCCAGCAGTTTATGGACAGGGGAATCACCCCTCCACTTT

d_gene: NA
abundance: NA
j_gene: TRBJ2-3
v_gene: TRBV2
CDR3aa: CASSEDVGTDTQYF
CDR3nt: TGTGCCAGCAGTGAAGACGTAGGCACAGATACGCAGTATTTT

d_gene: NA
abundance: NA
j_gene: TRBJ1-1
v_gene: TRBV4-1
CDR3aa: CASSQADGRTEAFF
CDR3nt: TGCGCCAGCAGCCAAGCGGACGGGAGGACTGAAGCTTTCTTT

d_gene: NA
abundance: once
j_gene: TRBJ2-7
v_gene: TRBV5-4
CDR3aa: CASSLGRDFSYEQYF
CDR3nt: TGTGCCAGCAGCTTGGGGCGGGACTTCTCCTACGAGCAGTACTTC

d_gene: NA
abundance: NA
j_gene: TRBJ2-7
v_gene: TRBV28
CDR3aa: CASSLPGGLYEQYF
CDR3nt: TGTGCCAGCAGTCTCCCCGGGGGGCTCTACGAGCAGTACTTC

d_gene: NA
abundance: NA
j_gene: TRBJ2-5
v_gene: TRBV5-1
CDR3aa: CASSISSGTRETQYF
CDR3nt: TGCGCCAGCAGCATTAGTTCCGGGACAAGAGAGACCCAGTACTTC

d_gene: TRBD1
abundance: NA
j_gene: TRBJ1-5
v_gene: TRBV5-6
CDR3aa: CASGQGNQPQHF
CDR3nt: TGTGCCAGTGGACAGGGGAATCAGCCCCAGCATTTT

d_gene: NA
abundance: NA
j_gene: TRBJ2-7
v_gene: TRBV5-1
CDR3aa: CASSFPRGTGKDEQYF
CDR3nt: TGCGCCAGCAGCTTTCCGCGGGGGACAGGAAAGGACGAGCAGTACTTC

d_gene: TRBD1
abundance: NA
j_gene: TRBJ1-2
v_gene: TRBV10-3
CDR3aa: CAISEPGTGNYGYTF
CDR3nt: TGTGCCATCAGTGAGCCGGGGACAGGAAACTATGGCTACACCTTC

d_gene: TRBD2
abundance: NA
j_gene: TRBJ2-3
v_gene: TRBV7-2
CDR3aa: CASSLALAGGPPDTQYF
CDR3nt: TGTGCCAGCAGCTTAGCGTTAGCGGGAGGGCCCCCAGATACGCAGTATTTT

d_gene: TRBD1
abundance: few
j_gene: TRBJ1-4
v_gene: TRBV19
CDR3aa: CASSTGQTGQNEKLFF
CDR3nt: TGTGCCAGTAGTACCGGACAGACAGGGCAAAATGAAAAACTGTTTTTT

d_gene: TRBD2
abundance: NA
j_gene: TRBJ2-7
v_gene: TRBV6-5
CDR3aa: CASSPGGLAPHEQYF
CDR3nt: TGTGCCAGCAGCCCCGGGGGACTAGCTCCCCACGAGCAGTACTTC

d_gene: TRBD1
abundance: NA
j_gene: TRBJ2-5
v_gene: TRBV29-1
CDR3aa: CSGAWTGGETQYF
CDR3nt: TGCAGCGGTGCATGGACAGGGGGCGAGACCCAGTACTTC

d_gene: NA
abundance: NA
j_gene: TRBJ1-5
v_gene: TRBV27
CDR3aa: CASSLGGELNQPQHF
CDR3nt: TGTGCCAGCAGTTTAGGGGGAGAGCTCAATCAGCCCCAGCATTTT

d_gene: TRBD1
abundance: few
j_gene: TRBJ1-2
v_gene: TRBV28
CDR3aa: CASSLGQGYGYTF
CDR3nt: TGTGCCAGCAGTTTAGGACAGGGCTATGGCTACACCTTC

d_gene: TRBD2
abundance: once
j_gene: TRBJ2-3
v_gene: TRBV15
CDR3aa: CATSREYPRGGDTDTQYF
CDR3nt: TGTGCCACCAGCAGAGAATACCCGCGGGGGGGCGACACAGATACGCAGTATTTT

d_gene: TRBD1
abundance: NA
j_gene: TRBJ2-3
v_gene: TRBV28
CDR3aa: CASSWRTGRDTQYF
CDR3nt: TGTGCCAGCAGTTGGAGGACAGGGCGAGATACGCAGTATTTT

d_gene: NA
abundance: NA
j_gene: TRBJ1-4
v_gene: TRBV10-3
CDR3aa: CAISRVANEKLFF
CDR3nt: TGTGCCATCAGCAGGGTGGCTAATGAAAAACTGTTTTTT

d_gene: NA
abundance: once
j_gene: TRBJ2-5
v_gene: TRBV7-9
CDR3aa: CASSLIPRARQETQYF
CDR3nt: TGTGCCAGCAGCTTAATTCCCCGTGCGCGACAAGAGACCCAGTACTTC

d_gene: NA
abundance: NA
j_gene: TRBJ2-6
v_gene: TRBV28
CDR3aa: CASSMDNSGANVLTF
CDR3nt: TGTGCCAGCAGCATGGACAACTCTGGGGCCAACGTCCTGACTTTC

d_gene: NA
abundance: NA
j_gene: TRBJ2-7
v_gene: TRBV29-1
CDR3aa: CSVGGDYEQYF
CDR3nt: TGCAGCGTTGGGGGGGACTACGAGCAGTACTTC

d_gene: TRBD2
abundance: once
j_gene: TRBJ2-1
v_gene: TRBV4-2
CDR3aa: CASSQEGLAGHNEQFF
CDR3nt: TGTGCCAGCAGCCAAGAAGGACTAGCGGGGCACAATGAGCAGTTCTTC

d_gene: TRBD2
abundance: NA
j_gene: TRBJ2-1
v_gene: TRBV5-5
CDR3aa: CASSPAPGLANLGSYNEQFF
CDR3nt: TGTGCCAGCAGCCCCGCGCCGGGACTAGCGAATTTGGGATCCTACAATGAGCAGTTCTTC

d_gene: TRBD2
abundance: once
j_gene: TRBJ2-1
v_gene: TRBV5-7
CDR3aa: CASSWTSGRPSLNNEQFF
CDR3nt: TGTGCCAGCAGCTGGACTAGCGGGAGGCCGAGTTTAAACAATGAGCAGTTCTTC